The rows below give T cell receptor beta chains drawn from one sample of a study of T cells in localized non-small cell lung cancer. Generated by immunoSEQ multiplex PCR, the TCRdb table keeps only in-frame clones and is missing some. Counted here are about 72,000 clones, 80% to 90% occurring once; the ten biggest clones make up approximately 12%. This specimen was peripheral blood, taken before any cancer treatment. Receptors originate from a female donor of 60 years or more with stage I lung adenocarcinoma. Both conserved end residues are trimmed from each CDR3.

v_call cdr3_aa
TRBV11-2 ASSRKTLPGLADNEQF
TRBV11-3 ASHRRADYSNQPQH
TRBV6-6 ASSPTSGSSYEQY
TRBV6-6 ASSQGGAAQGETQY
TRBV5-1 ASSSTSPGNTIY
TRBV18 ASSSRHRVFYEQY
TRBV5-1 ASSQIGTNTEAF
TRBV4-2 ASSQINGGGAKNIQY
TRBV5-6 ASSLVRNYGYT
TRBV7-2 ASSVGSFRAANYGYT
TRBV6-5 ASRLGISANYGYT
TRBV5-4 ASSLVAGGTQY
TRBV9 ASSVAPNFAGNTIY
TRBV30 AWSPGTPNTGELF
TRBV10-1 ASSVGSGNTIY
TRBV28 ASSFKGSEQY